This T cell receptor beta chain was retrieved from a study of T cell responses to AZD1222 COVID-19 vaccine. Assay used: immunoSEQ multiplex PCR; TCRdb lists only in-frame clones, some missing. Here the sample spans more than 150,000 clones, approximately 90% being singletons. The CDR3 has 15 amino acids. J gave up 4 bases and V 0 bases, and 6 bases lay outside the gene matches. Germline values: CDR1 SGHTS, CDR2 YDEGEE. Of note for this clone: Its specificity is unknown.

Findings of the study overall: Among the donors, most were white British and more were female, and clonal diversity was possibly underestimated. CD4 TCRs covered the whole spike, strongest at regions 160-218 and 743-854.

The genes are TRBV5-8 and TRBJ1-2; 7 nucleotides align to TRBD1. The sequencing here drew on peripheral blood, taken on day 0 of AZD1222 vaccination. The clonotype comes from an adult in good health. CDR3 protein: CASSLAPGGTYGYTF. DNA of the CDR3: TGTGCCAGCAGCTTGGCCCCAGGGGGAACCTATGGCTACACCTTC.